Following are 24 T cell receptor beta chains from one sample sequenced in a study of blood T cell repertoires in COVID-19. This table comes from immunoSEQ multiplex PCR, and its TCRdb copy is limited to in-frame clones, with some not included. The sample has 350,000 to 450,000 clones; 80% to 90% are singletons. The sequencing sample was made of PBMCs or T cells enriched from blood (not recorded which). These receptors all come from a man younger than 40 who had recovered from COVID-19.

The chain's CDR3 is CASSHRDSSYEQYF. The CDR3 nucleotides are TGTGCCAGCAGCCACCGGGACAGCTCCTACGAGCAGTACTTC. The chain uses TRBV7-9 and TRBJ2-7; 7 nucleotides match TRBD1. With V trimmed by 5 bases and J by 0 bases, 4 bases remained unmatched. The CDR3 covers 14 residues. Germline V gene lookup returns CDR1 SEHNR and CDR2 FQNEAQ (reference sequence).

This sequence joins TRBV20-1 and TRBJ2-7; 9 bases match TRBD1. The CDR3 length is 15 residues. Germline CDR1 is DFQATT and CDR2 is SNEGSKA (reference sequence). Trimming cost V 3 bases and J 0 bases; bases outside gene matches: 6. For the CDR3, the DNA is TGCAGTGCTAGTGCCGGGACAGGGAGCTCCTACGAGCAGTACTTC. Protein sequence: CSASAGTGSSYEQYF.

The genes are TRBV29-1 and TRBJ2-3; D call uncertain. V lost 6 bases and J 3 bases, leaving 13 bases between the germline ends. CDR3 length: 13 amino acids. Germline loops: CDR1 SQVTM, CDR2 ANQGSEA. The CDR3 nucleotides read TGCAGCGTACGACGGGTGTTAACAGATACGCAGTATTTT. It encodes CSVRRVLTDTQYF.

In this sample, this clone turned up a few times. This chain links TRBV10-1 with TRBJ2-7, with 9 bases identical to TRBD2. The trim removed 2 bases at V and 2 bases at J, leaving 4 bases unmatched. The CDR3 covers 15 residues. The germline CDR1 and CDR2 sequences are WNHNN and SYGVQD (reference sequence). The CDR3 reads CASSEIAGGTYEQYF. As DNA, the CDR3 is TGCGCCAGCAGTGAGATTGCGGGAGGGACCTACGAGCAGTACTTC.

The J gene is TRBJ2-7, the V gene TRBV28, with TRBD2 matching 10 bases. The V segment lost 5 bases and the J segment 2 bases; nucleotides outside the gene matches: 6. Germline V CDR1 and CDR2: MDHEN, SYDVKM. The CDR3 runs 15 residues. The CDR3 region is CASSASGRAPYEQYF. In DNA form, the CDR3 reads TGTGCCAGCAGTGCCAGCGGGAGGGCCCCCTACGAGCAGTACTTC. The whole variable domain, remainder taken from reference TRBV28 and TRBJ2-7, is DVKVTQSSRYLVKRTGEKVFLECVQDMDHENMFWYRQDPGLGLRLIYFSYDVKMKEKGDIPEGYSVSREKKERFSLILESASTNQTSMYLCASSASGRAPYEQYFGPGTRLTVT.

V gene TRBV7-6 combines with J gene TRBJ2-3; D is perhaps TRBD2 (6 bases). CDR1 SGHVS and CDR2 FNYEAQ come from the germline V gene. CDR3 length equals 16 residues. The V end was cut by 2 bases, the J end by 2 bases, with 14 bases between. CDR3 nucleotides: TGTGCCAGCAGCTTATGGGGTAGCGGACTCACAGATACGCAGTATTTT. This sequence encodes CASSLWGSGLTDTQYF.

The chain uses TRBV4-1 and TRBJ2-1; D may be TRBD2 (6 bases). CDR3 size: 16 residues. Germline V lookup: CDR1 MGHRA, CDR2 YSYEKL. Trimming left V 1 base short and J 4 bases short, with 14 bases between. CDR3 sequence reads: CASSQVVAATYNEQFF. The CDR3, as DNA: TGCGCCAGCAGCCAAGTTGTAGCGGCAACTTACAATGAGCAGTTCTTC.

The chain carries TRBV28 and TRBJ2-2; 12 nucleotides agree with TRBD2. Germline V lookup: CDR1 MDHEN, CDR2 SYDVKM. The CDR3 has 18 amino acids. The junction had 14 bases not matched to a gene; V was cut back by 7 bases and J by 5 bases. The CDR3 DNA is TGTGCCAGCACCGTAAAGCTAGCGGGAGGGCCGAGAACCGGGGAGCTGTTTTTT. Amino acids: CASTVKLAGGPRTGELFF. Drawing the rest from reference TRBV28 and TRBJ2-2, the complete variable domain is DVKVTQSSRYLVKRTGEKVFLECVQDMDHENMFWYRQDPGLGLRLIYFSYDVKMKEKGDIPEGYSVSREKKERFSLILESASTNQTSMYLCASTVKLAGGPRTGELFFGEGSRLTVL.

The rearrangement uses TRBV7-8 and TRBJ2-7; D may be TRBD2 (6 bases). The germline V gene encodes CDR1 SGHVS and CDR2 FQNEAQ. The CDR3 length is 12 residues. The V and J ends lost 5 bases and 11 bases respectively, with 16 bases between them. CDR3 in amino acids: CASSPARDSKYF. The CDR3 DNA reads as TGTGCCAGCAGCCCCGCCCGGGACTCGAAGTACTTC.

CDR3 DNA sequence: TGTGCCAGCAGCCAGAGGACAGCTGCTGAGCAGTACTTC. Its protein is CASSQRTAAEQYF. The genes are TRBV11-3 and TRBJ2-7, with D possibly TRBD1 on 6 matching bases. Germline values: CDR1 SGHNT, CDR2 YENEEA. The CDR3 loop spans 13 amino acids. Trimming removed 5 bases at V and 7 bases at J, with 15 bases between. Filled out from reference TRBV11-3 and TRBJ2-7, the complete variable domain reads EAGVVQSPRYKIIEKKQPVAFWCNPISGHNTLYWYLQNLGQGPELLIRYENEEAVDDSQLPKDRFSAERLKGVDSTLKIQPAELGDSAVYLCASSQRTAAEQYFGPGTRLTVT.

The chain employs TRBV4-1 and TRBJ2-3, with a tentative D call TRBD1 (6 bases). The germline V and J ends were trimmed by 2 bases and 3 bases, with 12 bases remaining between them. The CDR3 consists of 15 residues. Germline assignment: CDR1 MGHRA and CDR2 YSYEKL. The CDR3 DNA follows: TGCGCCAGCAGCCAACAGGGGCCCCATACAGATACGCAGTATTTT. Translated: CASSQQGPHTDTQYF.

This clone appeared once. The gene calls are TRBV4-1 and TRBJ2-7; 7 bases match TRBD2. The junction had 13 bases not matched to a gene; V was cut back by 3 bases and J by 2 bases. Germline V CDR1 and CDR2: MGHRA, YSYEKL. This CDR3 region has 17 residues. The CDR3, as DNA: TGCGCCAGCAGCCAGGATTTCTTGGGGGACTATACCTACGAGCAGTACTTC. Amino acid sequence: CASSQDFLGDYTYEQYF.

V is TRBV28 and J is TRBJ1-1, with D unresolved. Germline CDR1 and CDR2: MDHEN and SYDVKM. Trimming removed 9 bases from V and 4 bases from J, with 9 bases in between. This CDR3 region has 11 residues. The CDR3 spells CASTRGTEAFF. DNA for the CDR3: TGTGCCAGTACACGGGGCACTGAAGCTTTCTTT.

With regard to this clone: The identical CDR3 is also encoded by other nucleotide sequences in the sample. The gene calls are TRBV7-3 and TRBJ2-1; 8 nucleotides match TRBD2. The germline V gene encodes CDR1 SGHTA and CDR2 FQGTGA. The CDR3 extends over 15 amino acids. Unmatched junction bases numbered 3, after V lost 5 bases and J lost 0 bases. CDR3 protein: CASSLSGSSYNEQFF. The CDR3 DNA follows: TGTGCCAGCAGCCTAAGCGGGAGCTCCTACAATGAGCAGTTCTTC.

The chain recombines TRBV5-6 with TRBJ2-7; D may be TRBD1 (6 bases). V was pared by 0 bases and J by 6 bases, with 7 bases between. The CDR3 length is 12 residues. Germline CDR1 and CDR2: SGHDT and YYEEEE. The CDR3 sequence is CASSLGGGEQYF. For the CDR3, the DNA is TGTGCCAGCAGCTTGGGAGGGGGCGAGCAGTACTTC. Full variable domain (remainder filled in from reference TRBV5-6 and TRBJ2-7): DAGVTQSPTHLIKTRGQQVTLRCSPKSGHDTVSWYQQALGQGPQFIFQYYEEEERQRGNFPDRFSGHQFPNYSSELNVNALLLGDSALYLCASSLGGGEQYFGPGTRLTVT.

V gene TRBV7-9 combines with J gene TRBJ2-7; maybe TRBD2 (6 bases). Deletions cut 1 base from V and 2 bases from J, with 12 bases between. The CDR3 runs to 15 residues. Germline V gene lookup returns CDR1 SEHNR and CDR2 FQNEAQ (reference sequence). In DNA form, the CDR3 reads TGTGCCAGCAGCTTAGTACTAGCCGACGCCTACGAGCAGTACTTC. Its protein is CASSLVLADAYEQYF. The variable domain in full, completed from reference TRBV7-9 and TRBJ2-7, reads DTGVSQNPRHKITKRGQNVTFRCDPISEHNRLYWYRQTLGQGPEFLTYFQNEAQLEKSRLLSDRFSAERPKGSFSTLEIQRTEQGDSAMYLCASSLVLADAYEQYFGPGTRLTVT.

The chain couples TRBV15 to TRBJ1-2, with 10 nucleotides matching TRBD1. This CDR3 comprises 14 residues. The V gene's germline CDR1 is LNHNV and CDR2 YYDKDF (reference sequence). After removal of 2 bases from V and 4 bases from J, the junction contained 1 base not matched to a gene. The CDR3 nucleotides read TGTGCCACCAGCAGATGGGACAGGGGCTATGGCTACACCTTC. Translation gives CATSRWDRGYGYTF.

CDR3 sequence reads: CASSLFPGSYEQYF. The CDR3, as DNA: TGTGCCAGCAGTCTATTCCCGGGGTCATACGAGCAGTACTTC. V gene TRBV27 combines with J gene TRBJ2-7; perhaps TRBD2 as D (5 bases). Trimming pared 5 bases from V and 4 bases from J, leaving 15 bases between. Germline assignment: CDR1 MNHEY and CDR2 SMNVEV (reference sequence). The CDR3 has 14 residues.

This clone was seen a few times. The chain couples TRBV3-1 (or the pseudogene TRBV3-2) to TRBJ2-2; 8 bases are shared with TRBD2. CDR1 and CDR2 from the germline V gene are LGHDT and YNNKEL (reference sequence). Germline trimming cut 0 bases from V and 4 bases from J; bases unmatched to any gene: 7. The CDR3 has 17 residues. The CDR3 sequence: CASSQDLATSVTGELFF. DNA for the CDR3: TGTGCCAGCAGCCAAGACTTGGCGACTAGCGTCACCGGGGAGCTGTTTTTT.

The chain carries TRBV5-4 and TRBJ2-2, with D maybe TRBD2 (6 bases). The germline V gene has CDR1 SGHNT and CDR2 YYREEE (reference sequence). This CDR3 comprises 14 residues. The V and J ends lost 4 bases and 8 bases respectively, with 15 bases between them. DNA for the CDR3: TGTGCCAGCAGCCGGGACTCCTCTCCGGGGGAGCTGTTTTTT. As protein: CASSRDSSPGELFF.

The chain has TRBV12-3 or TRBV12-4 and TRBJ1-4; D gene ambiguous. The CDR3 covers 13 residues. The V gene lost 5 bases and the J gene lost 5 bases, with 9 bases spanning the gap. The CDR3 nucleotides are TGTGCCAGCAGTGGGAGTCTGAATGAAAAACTGTTTTTT. As protein: CASSGSLNEKLFF.

The CDR3 loop is CSVYKTGNEQYF. In DNA, the CDR3 is TGCAGCGTTTACAAGACAGGGAACGAGCAGTACTTC. This sequence joins TRBV29-1 and TRBJ2-7, with 7 bases lining up with TRBD1. The ends lost 5 bases at V and 5 bases at J; junction bases unmatched: 6. The CDR3 is 12 amino acids. The germline V gene has CDR1 SQVTM and CDR2 ANQGSEA.

The J gene is TRBJ2-7, the V gene TRBV29-1; 9 positions agree with TRBD2. Germline CDR1 reads SQVTM; CDR2 reads ANQGSEA. This CDR3 has 13 amino acids. The V gene end was trimmed by 5 bases and the J gene end by 2 bases; junction bases not matched to a gene: 4. The CDR3 here is CSVRASGTYEQYF. CDR3 sequence (DNA): TGCAGCGTTCGCGCTAGCGGGACCTACGAGCAGTACTTC.

The chain joins TRBV7-8 to TRBJ2-7; D may be TRBD1 (6 bases). Per germline, CDR1 SGHVS and CDR2 FQNEAQ. The CDR3 consists of 16 residues. V dropped 0 bases and J dropped 7 bases, with 19 bases sitting between them. CDR3 nucleotides: TGTGCCAGCAGCTTAGCGTATCGGGACAAAGAGCGTGAGCAGTACTTC. This gives the protein CASSLAYRDKEREQYF.